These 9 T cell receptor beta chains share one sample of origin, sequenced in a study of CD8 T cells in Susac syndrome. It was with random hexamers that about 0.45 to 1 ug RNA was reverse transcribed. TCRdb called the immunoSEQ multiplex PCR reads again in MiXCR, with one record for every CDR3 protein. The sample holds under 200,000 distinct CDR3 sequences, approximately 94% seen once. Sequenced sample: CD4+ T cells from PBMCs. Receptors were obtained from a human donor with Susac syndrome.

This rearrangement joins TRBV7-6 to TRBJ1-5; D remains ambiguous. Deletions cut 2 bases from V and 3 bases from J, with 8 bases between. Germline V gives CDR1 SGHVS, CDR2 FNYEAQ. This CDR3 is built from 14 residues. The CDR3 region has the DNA TGTGCCAGCAGCTTACTAGGGCCCAATCAGCCCCAGCATTTT. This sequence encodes CASSLLGPNQPQHF.

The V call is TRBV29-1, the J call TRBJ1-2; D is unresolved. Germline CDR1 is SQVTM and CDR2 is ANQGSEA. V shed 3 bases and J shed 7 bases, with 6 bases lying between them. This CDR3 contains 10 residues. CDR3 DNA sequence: TGCAGCGTTGATGGTGGTGGCTACACCTTC. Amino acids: CSVDGGGYTF.

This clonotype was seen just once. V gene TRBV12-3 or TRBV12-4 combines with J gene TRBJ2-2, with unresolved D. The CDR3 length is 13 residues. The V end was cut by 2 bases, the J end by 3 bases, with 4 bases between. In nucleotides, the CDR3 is TGTGCCAGCAGTTTACGCTACACCGGGGAGCTGTTTTTT. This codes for CASSLRYTGELFF.

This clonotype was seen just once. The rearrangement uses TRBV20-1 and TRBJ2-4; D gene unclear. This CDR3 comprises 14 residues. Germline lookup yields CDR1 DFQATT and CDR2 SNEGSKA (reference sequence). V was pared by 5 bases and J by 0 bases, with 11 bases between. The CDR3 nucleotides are TGCAGTGCTGGCCCTCGAGTAGCCAAAAACATTCAGTACTTC. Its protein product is CSAGPRVAKNIQYF.

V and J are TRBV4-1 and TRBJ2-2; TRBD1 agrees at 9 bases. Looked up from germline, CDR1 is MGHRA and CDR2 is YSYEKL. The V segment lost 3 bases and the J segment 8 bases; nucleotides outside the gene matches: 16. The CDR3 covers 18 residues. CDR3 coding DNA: TGCGCCAGCAGCCATTTCCCGACAGGGGGAAGGGGTTTGGGGGAGCTGTTTTTT. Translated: CASSHFPTGGRGLGELFF.

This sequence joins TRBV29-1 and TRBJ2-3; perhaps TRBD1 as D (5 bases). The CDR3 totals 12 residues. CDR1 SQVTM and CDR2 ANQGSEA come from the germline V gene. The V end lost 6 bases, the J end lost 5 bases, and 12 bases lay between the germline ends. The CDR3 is CSVTGFGDTQYF. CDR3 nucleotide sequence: TGCAGCGTAACAGGTTTCGGAGATACGCAGTATTTT.

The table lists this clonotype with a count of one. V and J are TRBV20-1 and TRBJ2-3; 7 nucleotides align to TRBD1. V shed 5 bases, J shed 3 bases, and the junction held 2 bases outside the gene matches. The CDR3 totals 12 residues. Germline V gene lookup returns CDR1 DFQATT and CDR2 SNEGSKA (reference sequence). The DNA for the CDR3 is TGCAGTGCTGGGGGACAGACAGATACGCAGTATTTT. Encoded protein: CSAGGQTDTQYF.

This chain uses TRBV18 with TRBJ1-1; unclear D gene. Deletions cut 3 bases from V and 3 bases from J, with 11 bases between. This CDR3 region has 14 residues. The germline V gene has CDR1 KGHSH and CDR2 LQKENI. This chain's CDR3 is CASSPTDGDTEAFF. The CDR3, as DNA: TGTGCCAGCTCACCGACGGACGGTGACACTGAAGCTTTCTTT.

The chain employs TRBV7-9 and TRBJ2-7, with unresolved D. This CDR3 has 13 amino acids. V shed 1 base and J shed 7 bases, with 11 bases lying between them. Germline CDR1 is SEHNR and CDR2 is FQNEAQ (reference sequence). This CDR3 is CASSLGSAWEQYF. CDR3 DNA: TGTGCCAGCAGCTTAGGATCAGCGTGGGAGCAGTACTTC.